A single sample is the source of the 9 T cell receptor beta chains below, sequenced in a study of regulatory T cells in long-lasting Graves disease. Time point given: persistent/refractory GD, antithyroid drugs over 5 years with positive TRAb. The TCR library was made from RNA extracted from PBMCs. In building TCR beta libraries, iRepertoire HTBI primers were used together with Arm-PCR of CDR3 regions. TCRdb called the multiplex PCR reads again in MiXCR, with one record for every CDR3 protein. The table records fewer than 400,000 distinct CDR3 sequences, 20% of them present only once. Sequencing used peripheral blood mononuclear cells (PBMCs), obtained when the disease was refractory, from a patient treated with antithyroid drugs. The receptors shown here come from a female donor with Graves disease.

The chain combines TRBV5-4 with TRBJ2-3, with a tentative D call TRBD1 (7 bases). V lost 4 bases and J lost 3, with 15 bases in between. Germline lookup yields CDR1 SGHNT and CDR2 YYREEE (reference sequence). This CDR3 contains 15 residues. The CDR3 DNA reads as TGTGCCAGCAGCGACCCCAGGGGGGCTACAGATACGCAGTATTTT. Protein product: CASSDPRGATDTQYF.

This clonotype occurred once. V gene TRBV7-3 combines with J gene TRBJ2-1; tentatively, D is TRBD2 (6 bases). The CDR3 covers 14 residues. CDR1 is SGHTA, CDR2 FQGTGA, per germline. Trimming shortened V by 5 bases and J by 5 bases, and 13 bases separated the two germline ends. CDR3 in amino acids: CASSPRRAHNEQFF. DNA of the CDR3: TGTGCCAGCAGCCCTCGGAGGGCCCACAATGAGCAGTTCTTC.

This clonotype was detected ten times or more. The chain links TRBV29-1 to TRBJ2-7, with D perhaps TRBD2 (7 bases). CDR3 length: 12 amino acids. V lost 3 bases and J 7 bases, leaving 13 bases between the germline ends. Germline CDR1 SQVTM, CDR2 ANQGSEA. CDR3 in amino acids: CSVEAGAREQYF. As DNA, the CDR3 is TGCAGCGTTGAGGCGGGGGCGAGGGAGCAGTACTTC.

This clonotype was counted only a few times. The chain employs TRBV20-1 and TRBJ2-1; the D gene is possibly TRBD2 (6 bases). CDR3 length: 14 amino acids. Germline CDR1 reads DFQATT; CDR2 reads SNEGSKA (reference sequence). The V and J ends lost 4 bases and 2 bases respectively, with 12 bases between them. The CDR3 bases are TGCAGTGCTAACTCGGGACTTGCCTACAATGAGCAGTTCTTC. Translation: CSANSGLAYNEQFF.

This rearrangement joins TRBV6-5 to TRBJ2-7; 8 nucleotides line up with TRBD1. The CDR3 totals 14 residues. Per the germline V gene, CDR1 is MNHEY and CDR2 is SVGAGI. J lost 2 bases, V lost 2 bases, and 2 bases had no gene match. The CDR3 nucleotides read TGTGCCAGCAGTTACGCGGGACAGGCCTACGAGCAGTACTTC. It yields the protein CASSYAGQAYEQYF.

This clonotype was found many times. V gene TRBV30 combines with J gene TRBJ1-2; a possible D gene is TRBD1 (5 bases). V was trimmed by 6 bases and J by 4 bases, leaving 12 bases between them. The CDR3 covers 12 residues. Germline V gene sequence: CDR1 GTSNPN, CDR2 SVGIG (reference sequence). The CDR3 nucleotides read TGTGCCTGTTCCGGGGGTTCCTATGGCTACACCTTC. It yields the protein CACSGGSYGYTF.

The V gene is TRBV20-1, the J gene TRBJ1-5; D is undetermined. V was pared by 2 bases and J by 3 bases, with 8 bases between. The V gene's germline CDR1 is DFQATT and CDR2 SNEGSKA (reference sequence). This CDR3 has 13 residues. In nucleotides, the CDR3 is TGCAGTGCTAGAACGGGGAACAATCAGCCCCAGCATTTT. It is translated as CSARTGNNQPQHF.

The chain combines TRBV27 with TRBJ1-2; D may be TRBD1 (5 bases). V lost 6 bases and J lost 5, with 10 bases in between. Germline lookup yields CDR1 MNHEY and CDR2 SMNVEV (reference sequence). The CDR3 length is 12 residues. The CDR3 DNA reads as TGTGCCAGCAGGCAGGGTCCATATGGCTACACCTTC. Protein: CASRQGPYGYTF.

In DNA, the CDR3 is TGTGCCTGGAGCTATGGAGGGGCCAACGAGCAGTACTTC. Its translation: CAWSYGGANEQYF. The chain combines TRBV30 with TRBJ2-7; tentatively, D is TRBD2 (6 bases). V was cut by 3 bases and J by 5 bases, with 14 bases left in between. The CDR3 spans 13 residues. Germline lookup yields CDR1 GTSNPN and CDR2 SVGIG (reference sequence).